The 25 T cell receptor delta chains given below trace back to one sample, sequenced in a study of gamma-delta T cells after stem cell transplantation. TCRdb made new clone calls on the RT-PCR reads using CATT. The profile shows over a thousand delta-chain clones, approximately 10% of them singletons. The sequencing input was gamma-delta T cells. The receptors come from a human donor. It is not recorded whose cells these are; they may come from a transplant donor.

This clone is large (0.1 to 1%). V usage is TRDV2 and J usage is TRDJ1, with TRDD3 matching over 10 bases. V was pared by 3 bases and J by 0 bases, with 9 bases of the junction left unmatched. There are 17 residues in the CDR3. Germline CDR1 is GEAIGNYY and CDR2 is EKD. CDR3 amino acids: CACDRLGDALYTDKLIF. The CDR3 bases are TGTGCCTGTGACCGACTGGGGGATGCGCTGTACACCGATAAACTCATCTTT.

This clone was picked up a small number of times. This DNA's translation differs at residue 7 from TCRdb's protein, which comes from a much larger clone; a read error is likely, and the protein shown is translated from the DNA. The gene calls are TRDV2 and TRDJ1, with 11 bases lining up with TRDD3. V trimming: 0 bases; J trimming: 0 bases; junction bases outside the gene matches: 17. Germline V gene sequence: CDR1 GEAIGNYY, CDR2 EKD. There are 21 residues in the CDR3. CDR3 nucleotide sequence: TGTGCCTGTGACACCGTCGCTGGGGGATACAACGGGACTTCGTACACCGATAAACTCATCTTT. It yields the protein CACDTVAGGYNGTSYTDKLIF.

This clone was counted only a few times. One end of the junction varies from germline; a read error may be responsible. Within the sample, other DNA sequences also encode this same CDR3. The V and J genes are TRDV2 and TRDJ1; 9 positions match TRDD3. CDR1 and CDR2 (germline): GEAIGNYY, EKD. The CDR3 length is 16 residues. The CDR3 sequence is CACDTVGGIPTDKLIF. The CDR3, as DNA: TGTGCCTGCGACACCGTGGGGGGGATACCTACCGATAAACTCATCTTT.

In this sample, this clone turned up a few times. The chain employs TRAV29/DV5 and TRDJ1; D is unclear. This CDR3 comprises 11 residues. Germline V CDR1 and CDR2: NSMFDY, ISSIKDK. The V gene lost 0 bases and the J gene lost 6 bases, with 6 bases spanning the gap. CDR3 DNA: TGTGCAGCAAGCGCGGGCTATAAACTCATCTTT. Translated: CAASAGYKLIF.

Written as DNA, the CDR3 is TGTGCCTGTGACACGGCTGGGGTATACGCCTCTTCGAGGCGTACACTCATCTTT. As protein: CACDTAGVYASSRRTLIF. This chain links TRDV2 with TRDJ1, with a tentative D call TRDD3 (6 bases). The J gene, left out of TCRdb, was set here by checking the DNA against germline. The CDR3 runs 18 residues. Germline V gives CDR1 GEAIGNYY, CDR2 EKD. The V and J ends lost 1 base and 10 bases respectively, with 30 bases between them.

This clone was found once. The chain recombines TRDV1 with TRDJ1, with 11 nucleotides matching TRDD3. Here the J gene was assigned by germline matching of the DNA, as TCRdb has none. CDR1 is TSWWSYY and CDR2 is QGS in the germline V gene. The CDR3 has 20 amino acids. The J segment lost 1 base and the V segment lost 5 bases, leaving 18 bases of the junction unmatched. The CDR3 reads CALGRAFLISGGYLTDKLIF. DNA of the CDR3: TGTGCTCTTGGGAGGGCCTTCCTAATCTCTGGGGGATACCTCACCGATAAACTCATCTTT.

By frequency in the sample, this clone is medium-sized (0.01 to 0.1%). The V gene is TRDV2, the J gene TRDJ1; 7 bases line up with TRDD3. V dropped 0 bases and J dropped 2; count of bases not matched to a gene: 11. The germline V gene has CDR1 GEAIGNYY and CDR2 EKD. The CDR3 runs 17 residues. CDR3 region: CACDTVLGRPSTDKLIF. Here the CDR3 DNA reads TGTGCCTGTGACACCGTACTGGGGAGGCCTTCAACCGATAAACTCATCTTT.

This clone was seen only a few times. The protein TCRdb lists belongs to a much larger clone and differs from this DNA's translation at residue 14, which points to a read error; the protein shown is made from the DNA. The CDR3 is CACDTVLGKGDKLTF. CDR3 DNA: TGTGCCTGTGACACCGTACTGGGGAAAGGGGATAAACTCACCTTT. The rearrangement joins TRDV2 to TRDJ1, with 7 bases aligning to TRDD3. The CDR3 is made up of 15 amino acids. Germline values: CDR1 GEAIGNYY, CDR2 EKD.

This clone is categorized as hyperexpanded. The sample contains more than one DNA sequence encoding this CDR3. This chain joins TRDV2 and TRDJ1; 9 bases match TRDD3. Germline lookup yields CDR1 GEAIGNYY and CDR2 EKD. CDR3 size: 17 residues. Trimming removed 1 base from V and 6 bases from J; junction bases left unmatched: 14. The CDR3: CACDTLGGLGDQYKLIF. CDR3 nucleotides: TGTGCCTGTGACACTTTGGGCGGACTGGGGGACCAGTATAAACTCATCTTT.

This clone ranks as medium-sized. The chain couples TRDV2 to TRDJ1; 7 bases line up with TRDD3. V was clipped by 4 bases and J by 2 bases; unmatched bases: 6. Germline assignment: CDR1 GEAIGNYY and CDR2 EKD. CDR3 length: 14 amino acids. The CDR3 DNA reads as TGTGCCTGTGAGCCACTGGGGCGGACCGATAAACTCATCTTT. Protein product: CACEPLGRTDKLIF.

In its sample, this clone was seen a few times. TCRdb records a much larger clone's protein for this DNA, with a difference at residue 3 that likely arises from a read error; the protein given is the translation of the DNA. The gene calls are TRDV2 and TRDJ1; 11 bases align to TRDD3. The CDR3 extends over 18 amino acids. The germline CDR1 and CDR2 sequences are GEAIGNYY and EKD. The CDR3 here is CAGDIVGDTRSYTDKLIF. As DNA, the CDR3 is TGTGCCGGTGACATAGTGGGGGATACGCGATCTTACACCGATAAACTCATCTTT.

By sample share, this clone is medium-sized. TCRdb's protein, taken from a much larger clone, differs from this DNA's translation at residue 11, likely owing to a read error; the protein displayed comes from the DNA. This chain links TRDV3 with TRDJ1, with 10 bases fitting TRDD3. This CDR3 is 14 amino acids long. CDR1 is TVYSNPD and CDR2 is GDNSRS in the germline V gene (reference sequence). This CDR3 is CALSSYDLGDRLIF. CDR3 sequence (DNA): TGTGCCCTCTCCTCCTACGACCTGGGGGATAGACTCATCTTT.

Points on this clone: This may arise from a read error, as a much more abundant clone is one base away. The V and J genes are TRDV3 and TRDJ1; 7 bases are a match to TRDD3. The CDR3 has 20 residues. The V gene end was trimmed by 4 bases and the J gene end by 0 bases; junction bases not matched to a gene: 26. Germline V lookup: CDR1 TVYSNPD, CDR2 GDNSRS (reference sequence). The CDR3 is CASGDSTPTGVMADTDKLIF. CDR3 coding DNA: TGTGCCTCAGGGGACTCTACGCCGACTGGGGTGATGGCCGACACCGATAAACTCATCTTT.

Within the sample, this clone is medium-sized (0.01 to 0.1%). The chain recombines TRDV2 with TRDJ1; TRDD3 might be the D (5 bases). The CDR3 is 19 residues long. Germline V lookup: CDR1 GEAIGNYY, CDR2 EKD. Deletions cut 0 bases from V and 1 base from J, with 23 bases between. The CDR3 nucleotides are TGTGCCTGTGACACCCTACGAGGGACTGGTTCCCTTTCCACCGATAAACTCATCTTT. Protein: CACDTLRGTGSLSTDKLIF.

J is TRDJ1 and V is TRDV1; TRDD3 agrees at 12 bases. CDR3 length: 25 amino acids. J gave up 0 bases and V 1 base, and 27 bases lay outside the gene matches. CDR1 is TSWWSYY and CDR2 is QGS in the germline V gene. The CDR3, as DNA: TGTGCTCTTGGGGAACCCCCGCCCTTCCGTCCCTTATACTGGGGGATACTCCTGTACACCGATAAACTCATCTTT. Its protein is CALGEPPPFRPLYWGILLYTDKLIF.

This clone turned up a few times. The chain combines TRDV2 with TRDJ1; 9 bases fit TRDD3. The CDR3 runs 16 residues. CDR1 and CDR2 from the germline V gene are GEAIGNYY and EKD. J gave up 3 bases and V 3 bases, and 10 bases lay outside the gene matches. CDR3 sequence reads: CACDSVLGEPPDKLIF. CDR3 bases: TGTGCCTGTGACTCCGTACTGGGGGAACCCCCCGATAAACTCATCTTT.

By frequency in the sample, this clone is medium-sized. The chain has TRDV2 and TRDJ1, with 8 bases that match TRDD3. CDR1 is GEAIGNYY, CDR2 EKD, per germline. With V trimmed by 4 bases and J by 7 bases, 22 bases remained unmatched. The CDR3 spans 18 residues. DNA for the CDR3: TGTGCCTGTGATTCGGCCTCCTTGACTGGGGGGATAGTCCCTAAACTCATCTTT. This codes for CACDSASLTGGIVPKLIF.

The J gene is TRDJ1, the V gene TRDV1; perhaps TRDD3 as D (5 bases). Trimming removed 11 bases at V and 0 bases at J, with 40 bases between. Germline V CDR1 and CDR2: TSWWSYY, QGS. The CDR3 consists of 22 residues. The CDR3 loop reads CAIRFIRSTRIGGATYTDKLIF. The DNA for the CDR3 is TGTGCTATCCGGTTCATTCGCAGTACTAGGATCGGGGGGGCGACGTACACCGATAAACTCATCTTT.

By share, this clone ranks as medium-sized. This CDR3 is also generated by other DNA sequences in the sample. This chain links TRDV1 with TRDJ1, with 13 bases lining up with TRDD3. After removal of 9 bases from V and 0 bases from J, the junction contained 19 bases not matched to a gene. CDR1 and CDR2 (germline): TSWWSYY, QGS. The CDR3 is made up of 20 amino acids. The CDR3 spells CALWGFLPVLGDTDTDKLIF. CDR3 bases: TGTGCTCTGTGGGGCTTCCTACCTGTACTGGGGGATACGGACACCGATAAACTCATCTTT.

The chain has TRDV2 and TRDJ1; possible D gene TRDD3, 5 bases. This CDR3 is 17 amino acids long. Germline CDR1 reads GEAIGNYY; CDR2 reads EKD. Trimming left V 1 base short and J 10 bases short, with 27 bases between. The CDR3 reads CACDTASNRGLFGGLIF. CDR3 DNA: TGTGCCTGTGACACAGCCTCCAACCGGGGTCTCTTCGGGGGACTCATCTTT.

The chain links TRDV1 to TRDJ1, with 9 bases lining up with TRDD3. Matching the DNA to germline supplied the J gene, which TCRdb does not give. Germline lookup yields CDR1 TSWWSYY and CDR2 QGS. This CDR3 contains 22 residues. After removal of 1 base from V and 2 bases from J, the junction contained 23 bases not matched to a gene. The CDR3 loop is CALGEPSSTSGYWGRPTDKLIF. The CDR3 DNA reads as TGTGCTCTTGGGGAACCCAGTTCCACCTCGGGCTACTGGGGGAGACCGACCGATAAACTCATCTTT.

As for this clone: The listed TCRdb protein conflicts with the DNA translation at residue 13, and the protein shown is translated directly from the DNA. The CDR3, as DNA: TGTGCCTGTGACTTGGTGGGGGATACCCGAAACACCGGTAAACTCATCTTT. As protein: CACDLVGDTRNTGKLIF. The chain is built from TRDV2 and TRDJ1, with TRDD3 matching 10 bases. This CDR3 spans 17 amino acids. CDR1 GEAIGNYY and CDR2 EKD come from the germline V gene.

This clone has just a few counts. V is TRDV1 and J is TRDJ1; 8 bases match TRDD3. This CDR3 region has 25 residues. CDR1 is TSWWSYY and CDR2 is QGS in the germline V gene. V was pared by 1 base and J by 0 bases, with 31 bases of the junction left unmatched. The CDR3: CALGEPSGAFPEGLGVFKYTDKLIF. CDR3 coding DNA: TGTGCTCTTGGGGAACCTAGTGGGGCCTTCCCAGAAGGACTGGGGGTCTTCAAGTACACCGATAAACTCATCTTT.

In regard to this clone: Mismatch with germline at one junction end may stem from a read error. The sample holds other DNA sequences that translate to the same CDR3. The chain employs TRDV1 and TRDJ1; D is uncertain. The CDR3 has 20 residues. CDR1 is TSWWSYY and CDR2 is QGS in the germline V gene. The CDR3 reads CALGETATPYLMEGTDKLIF. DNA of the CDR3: TGTGCTCTTGGGGAAACCGCTACGCCGTACTTAATGGAGGGCACCGATAAGCTCATCTTT.

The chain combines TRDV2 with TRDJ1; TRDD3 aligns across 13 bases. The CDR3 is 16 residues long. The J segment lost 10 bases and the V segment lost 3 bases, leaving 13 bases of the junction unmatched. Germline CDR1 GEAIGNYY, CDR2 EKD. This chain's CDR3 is CACDAIVTGGYGTLIF. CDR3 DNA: TGTGCCTGTGACGCGATTGTTACTGGGGGATACGGAACACTCATCTTT.